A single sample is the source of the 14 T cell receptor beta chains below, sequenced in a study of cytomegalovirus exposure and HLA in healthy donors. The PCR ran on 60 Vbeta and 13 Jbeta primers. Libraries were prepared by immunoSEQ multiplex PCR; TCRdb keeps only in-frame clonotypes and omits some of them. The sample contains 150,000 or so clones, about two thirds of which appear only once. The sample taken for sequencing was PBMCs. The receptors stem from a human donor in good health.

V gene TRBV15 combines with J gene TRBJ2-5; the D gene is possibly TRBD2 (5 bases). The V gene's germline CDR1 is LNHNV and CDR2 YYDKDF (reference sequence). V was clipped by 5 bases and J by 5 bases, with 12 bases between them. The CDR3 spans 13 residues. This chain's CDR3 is CATSERVEETQYF. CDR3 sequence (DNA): TGTGCCACCAGCGAGAGGGTGGAGGAGACCCAGTACTTC. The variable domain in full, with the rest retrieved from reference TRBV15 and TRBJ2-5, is DAMVIQNPRYQVTQFGKPVTLSCSQTLNHNVMYWYQQKSSQAPKLLFHYYDKDFNNEADTPDNFQSRRPNTSFCFLDIRSPGLGDTAMYLCATSERVEETQYFGPGTRLLVL.

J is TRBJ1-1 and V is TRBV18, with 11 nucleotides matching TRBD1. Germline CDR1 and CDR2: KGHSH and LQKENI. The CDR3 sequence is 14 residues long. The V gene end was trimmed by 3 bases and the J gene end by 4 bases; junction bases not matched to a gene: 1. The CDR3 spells CASSPGTGGTEAFF. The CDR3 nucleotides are TGTGCCAGCTCACCCGGGACAGGGGGCACTGAAGCTTTCTTT.

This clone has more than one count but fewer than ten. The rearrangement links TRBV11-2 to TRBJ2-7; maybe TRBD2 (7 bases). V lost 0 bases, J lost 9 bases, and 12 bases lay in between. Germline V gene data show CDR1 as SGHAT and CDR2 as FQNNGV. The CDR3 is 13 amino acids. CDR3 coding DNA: TGTGCCAGCAGCTTAGATCGGCGGGGGCCGCAGTACTTC. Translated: CASSLDRRGPQYF.

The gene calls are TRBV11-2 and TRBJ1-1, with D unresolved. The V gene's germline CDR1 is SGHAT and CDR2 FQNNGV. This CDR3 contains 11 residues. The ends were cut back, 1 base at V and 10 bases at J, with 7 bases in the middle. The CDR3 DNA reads TGTGCCAGCAGCTTAGCCAGCGGAGCTTTCTTT. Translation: CASSLASGAFF.

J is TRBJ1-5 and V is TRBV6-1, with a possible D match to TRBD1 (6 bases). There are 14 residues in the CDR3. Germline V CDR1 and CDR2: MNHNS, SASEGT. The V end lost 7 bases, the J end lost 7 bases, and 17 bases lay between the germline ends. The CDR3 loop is CASKRGRQGQPQHF. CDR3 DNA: TGTGCCAGCAAAAGGGGCAGGCAGGGGCAGCCCCAGCATTTT.

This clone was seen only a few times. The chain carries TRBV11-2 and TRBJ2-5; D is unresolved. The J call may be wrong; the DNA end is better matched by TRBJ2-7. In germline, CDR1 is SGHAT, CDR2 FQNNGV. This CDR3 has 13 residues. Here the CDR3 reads CASSLGTPYEQYF. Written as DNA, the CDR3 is TGTGCCAGCAGCTTAGGCACCCCCTACGAGCAGTACTTC.

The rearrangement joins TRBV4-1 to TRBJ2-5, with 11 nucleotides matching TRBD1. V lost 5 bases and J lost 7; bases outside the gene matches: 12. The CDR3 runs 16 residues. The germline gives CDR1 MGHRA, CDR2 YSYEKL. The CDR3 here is CASSSRDRGLVRTQYF. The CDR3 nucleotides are TGCGCCAGCAGCAGCAGGGACAGGGGGTTAGTACGGACCCAGTACTTC.

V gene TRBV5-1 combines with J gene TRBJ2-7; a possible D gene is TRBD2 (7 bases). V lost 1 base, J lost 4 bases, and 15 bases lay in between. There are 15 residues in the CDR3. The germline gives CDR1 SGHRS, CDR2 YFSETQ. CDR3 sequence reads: CASSLLGGAAYEQYF. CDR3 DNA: TGCGCCAGCAGCTTGTTGGGGGGGGCCGCGTACGAGCAGTACTTC.

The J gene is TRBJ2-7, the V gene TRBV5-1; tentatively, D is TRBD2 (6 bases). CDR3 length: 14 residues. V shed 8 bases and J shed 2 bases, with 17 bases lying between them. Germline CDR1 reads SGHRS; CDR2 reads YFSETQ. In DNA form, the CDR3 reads TGCGCCAGTTGTATCGGCGGGGCCCCCTACGAGCAGTACTTC. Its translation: CASCIGGAPYEQYF.

CDR3 region: CASSVVSGGYNEQFF. The CDR3, as DNA: TGTGCCAGCAGCGTGGTAAGCGGGGGGTACAATGAGCAGTTCTTC. This chain connects TRBV9 to TRBJ2-1; 9 nucleotides line up with TRBD2. Germline CDR1 reads SGDLS; CDR2 reads YYNGEE. CDR3 length equals 15 residues. With 2 bases clipped from V and 4 bases from J, the junction kept 4 bases outside the gene matches.

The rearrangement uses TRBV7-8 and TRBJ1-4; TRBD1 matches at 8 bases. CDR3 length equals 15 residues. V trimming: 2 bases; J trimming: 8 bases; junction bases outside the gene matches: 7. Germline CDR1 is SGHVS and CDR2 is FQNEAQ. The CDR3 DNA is TGTGCCAGCAGCTTAACCGAGACAGGGGTAGAAAAACTGTTTTTT. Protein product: CASSLTETGVEKLFF.

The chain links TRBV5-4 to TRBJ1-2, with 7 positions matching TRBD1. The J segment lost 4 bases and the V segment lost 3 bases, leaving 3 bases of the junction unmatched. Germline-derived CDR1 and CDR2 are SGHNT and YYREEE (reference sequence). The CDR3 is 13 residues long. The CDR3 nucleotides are TGTGCCAGCAGCTGGGACAGCCTCTATGGCTACACCTTC. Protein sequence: CASSWDSLYGYTF.

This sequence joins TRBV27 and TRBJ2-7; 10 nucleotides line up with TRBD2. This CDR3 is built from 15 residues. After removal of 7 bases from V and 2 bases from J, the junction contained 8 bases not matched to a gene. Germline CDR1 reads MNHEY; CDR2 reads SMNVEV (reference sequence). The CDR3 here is CASTLQRGGPYEQYF. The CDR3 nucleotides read TGTGCCAGCACCCTTCAGCGGGGGGGTCCCTACGAGCAGTACTTC.

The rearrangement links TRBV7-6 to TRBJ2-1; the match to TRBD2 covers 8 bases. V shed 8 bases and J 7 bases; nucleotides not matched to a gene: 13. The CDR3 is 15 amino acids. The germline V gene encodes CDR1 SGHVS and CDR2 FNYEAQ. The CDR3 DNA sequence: TGTGCCAGCTCTCGTCCGGGGGGGGCGTTTAATGAGCAGTTCTTC. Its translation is CASSRPGGAFNEQFF.